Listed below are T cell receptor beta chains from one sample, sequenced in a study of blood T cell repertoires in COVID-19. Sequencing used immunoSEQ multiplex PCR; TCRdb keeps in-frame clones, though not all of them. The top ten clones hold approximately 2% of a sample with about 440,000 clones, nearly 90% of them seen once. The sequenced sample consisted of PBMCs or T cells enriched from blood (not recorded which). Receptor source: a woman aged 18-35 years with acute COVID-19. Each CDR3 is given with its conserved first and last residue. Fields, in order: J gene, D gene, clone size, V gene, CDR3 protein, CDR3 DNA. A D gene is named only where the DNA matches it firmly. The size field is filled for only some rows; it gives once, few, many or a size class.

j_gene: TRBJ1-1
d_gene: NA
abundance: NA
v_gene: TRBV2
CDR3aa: CASRAGGTEAFF
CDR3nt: TGTGCCAGCAGGGCCGGGGGGACTGAAGCTTTCTTT

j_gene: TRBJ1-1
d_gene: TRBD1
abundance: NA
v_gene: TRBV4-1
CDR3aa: CASSQGTGVYGEAFF
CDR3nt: TGCGCCAGCAGCCAAGGGACAGGGGTTTACGGTGAAGCTTTCTTT

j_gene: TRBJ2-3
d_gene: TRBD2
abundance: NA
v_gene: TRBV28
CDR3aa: CASSLAAGGPTDTQYF
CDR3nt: TGTGCCAGCAGTTTAGCTGCGGGAGGGCCCACAGATACGCAGTATTTT

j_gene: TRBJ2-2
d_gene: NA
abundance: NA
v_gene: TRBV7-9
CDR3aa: CAGRDRPTNTGELFF
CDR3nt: TGTGCCGGACGAGACAGGCCCACAAACACCGGGGAGCTGTTTTTT

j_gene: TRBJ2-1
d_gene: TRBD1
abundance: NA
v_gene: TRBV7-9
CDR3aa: CASSSLPGQLTGNEQFF
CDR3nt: TGTGCCAGCAGCTCTCTACCGGGACAGCTGACTGGGAATGAGCAGTTCTTC

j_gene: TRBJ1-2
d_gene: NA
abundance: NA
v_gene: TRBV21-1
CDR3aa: CASSKRGPPIDYGYTF
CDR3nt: TGTGCCAGCAGCAAAAGGGGTCCCCCTATAGACTATGGCTACACCTTC

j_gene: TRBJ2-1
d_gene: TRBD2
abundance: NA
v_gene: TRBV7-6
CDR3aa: CASSPPGGSSYNEQFF
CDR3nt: TGTGCCAGCAGCCCCCCGGGCGGGAGCTCCTACAATGAGCAGTTCTTC

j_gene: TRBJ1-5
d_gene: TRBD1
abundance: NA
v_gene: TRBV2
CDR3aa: CASSEGVGTGGRPQHF
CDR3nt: TGTGCCAGCAGTGAAGGGGTAGGGACAGGGGGCCGGCCCCAGCATTTT

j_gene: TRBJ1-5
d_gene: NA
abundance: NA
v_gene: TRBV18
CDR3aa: CASSPAAGSNQPQHF
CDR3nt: TGTGCCAGCTCACCTGCGGCCGGGAGCAATCAGCCCCAGCATTTT

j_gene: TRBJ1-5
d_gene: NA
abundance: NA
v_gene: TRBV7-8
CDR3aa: CASSYQARNQPQHF
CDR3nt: TGTGCCAGCAGCTATCAGGCCCGGAATCAGCCCCAGCATTTT

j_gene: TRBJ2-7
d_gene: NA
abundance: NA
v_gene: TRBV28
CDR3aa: CASSLFPSPYEQYF
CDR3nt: TGTGCCAGCAGTTTATTTCCCAGTCCCTACGAGCAGTACTTC

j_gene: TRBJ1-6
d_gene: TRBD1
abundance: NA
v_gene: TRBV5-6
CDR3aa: CASSFGTAERPLHF
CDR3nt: TGTGCCAGCAGCTTCGGGACAGCCGAGCGTCCCCTCCACTTT

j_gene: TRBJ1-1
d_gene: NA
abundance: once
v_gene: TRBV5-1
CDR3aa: CASSLEQVNTEAFF
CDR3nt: TGCGCCAGCAGCTTGGAACAGGTGAACACTGAAGCTTTCTTT